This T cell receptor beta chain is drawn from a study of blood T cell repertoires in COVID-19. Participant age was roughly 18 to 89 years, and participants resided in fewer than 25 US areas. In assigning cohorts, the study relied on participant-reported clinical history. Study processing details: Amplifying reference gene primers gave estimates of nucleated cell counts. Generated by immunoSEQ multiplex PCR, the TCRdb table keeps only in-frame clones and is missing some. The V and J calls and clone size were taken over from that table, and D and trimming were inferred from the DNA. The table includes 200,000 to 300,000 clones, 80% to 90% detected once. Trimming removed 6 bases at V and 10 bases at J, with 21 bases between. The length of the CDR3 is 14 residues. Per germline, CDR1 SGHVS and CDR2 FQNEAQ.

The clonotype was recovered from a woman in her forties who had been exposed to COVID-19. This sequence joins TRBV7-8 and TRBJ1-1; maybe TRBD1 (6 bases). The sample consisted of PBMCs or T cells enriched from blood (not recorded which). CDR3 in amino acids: CASRGARGSARAFF. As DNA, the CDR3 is TGTGCCAGCAGGGGGGCTCGGGGCTCGGCCCGAGCTTTCTTT.